Below are 23 T cell receptor beta chains sequenced from a single sample in a study of T cells after posttransplantation cyclophosphamide. Sequencing was performed with immunoSEQ multiplex PCR; in TCRdb, only in-frame clones are kept and a portion is missing. The sample holds 42,000 or so clones, and no clone turns up only once. Sequencing was performed on PBMCs. Receptors originate from a woman aged 45-59 years in good health and a related stem cell transplant donor.

This clone appeared a few times. This could be a read error, since a much larger clone is one nucleotide away. The chain is built from TRBV14 and TRBJ1-3, with unresolved D. This CDR3 contains 16 residues. Germline V gives CDR1 SGHDN, CDR2 FVKESK. For the CDR3, the DNA is TGTGCCGGCAGCCAAGATCGGGTATCCTCTGGAAACACCATATATTTT. This sequence encodes CAGSQDRVSSGNTIYF.

This clone was detected ten times or more. The rearrangement links TRBV2 to TRBJ1-1; tentative D call: TRBD1 (6 bases). Trimming took 6 bases from V and 0 from J, leaving 11 bases between them. Germline V lookup: CDR1 SNHLY, CDR2 FYNNEI. There are 14 residues in the CDR3. The CDR3 region has the DNA TGTGCCAGCAGGGGGACACTTATGAACACTGAAGCTTTCTTT. It codes for CASRGTLMNTEAFF. The full variable domain, with the rest looked up from reference TRBV2 and TRBJ1-1, is EPEVTQTPSHQVTQMGQEVILRCVPISNHLYFYWYRQILGQKVEFLVSFYNNEISEKSEIFDDQFSVERPDGSNFTLKIRSTKLEDSAMYFCASRGTLMNTEAFFGQGTRLTVV.

This clone was counted ten times or more. The gene calls are TRBV5-1 and TRBJ1-1; D is ambiguous. From germline, CDR1 is SGHRS and CDR2 YFSETQ. The CDR3 runs to 13 residues. Deletions cut 0 bases from V and 3 bases from J, with 6 bases between. CDR3 residues: CASSLARDTEAFF. The CDR3 DNA sequence: TGCGCCAGCAGCTTGGCCCGGGACACTGAAGCTTTCTTT. The full variable domain, its missing parts supplied by reference TRBV5-1 and TRBJ1-1, is KAGVTQTPRYLIKTRGQQVTLSCSPISGHRSVSWYQQTPGQGLQFLFEYFSETQRNKGNFPGRFSGRQFSNSRSEMNVSTLELGDSALYLCASSLARDTEAFFGQGTRLTVV.

There are many counts of this clone. The CDR3 spells CASSILGQGKGGELFF. CDR3 sequence (DNA): TGTGCCAGTAGTATATTAGGGCAGGGGAAGGGCGGGGAGCTGTTTTTT. The rearrangement uses TRBV19 and TRBJ2-2; tentative D call: TRBD1 (6 bases). Trimming left V 2 bases short and J 7 bases short, with 17 bases between. Looked up from germline, CDR1 is LNHDA and CDR2 is SQIVND (reference sequence). The CDR3 length is 16 residues.

This clone was observed at least ten times. This chain uses TRBV5-1 with TRBJ2-3, with TRBD1 identical over 9 bases. After removal of 4 bases from V and 5 bases from J, the junction contained 5 bases not matched to a gene. The CDR3 contains 14 residues. The germline V gene has CDR1 SGHRS and CDR2 YFSETQ. CDR3 nucleotide sequence: TGCGCCAGCAGCCCCGACAGGGGGGGAGATACGCAGTATTTT. It is translated as CASSPDRGGDTQYF.

The chain carries TRBV27 and TRBJ2-7; perhaps TRBD2 as D (6 bases). V lost 2 bases, J lost 2 bases, and 13 bases lay in between. In germline, CDR1 is MNHEY, CDR2 SMNVEV (reference sequence). The CDR3 consists of 15 residues. CDR3 sequence: CASSLTAGKTYEQYF. The CDR3 DNA is TGTGCCAGCAGTTTAACTGCGGGGAAAACCTACGAGCAGTACTTC.

This clone appeared many times. The V call is TRBV19, the J call TRBJ1-1; 8 bases match TRBD1. CDR3 length: 15 residues. Germline values: CDR1 LNHDA, CDR2 SQIVND (reference sequence). With 5 bases clipped from V and 4 bases from J, the junction kept 9 bases outside the gene matches. The CDR3 is CASSPRQGPGTEAFF. The DNA of the CDR3 is TGTGCCAGTAGTCCTCGACAGGGGCCGGGCACTGAAGCTTTCTTT.

This clone has at least ten counts. This rearrangement joins TRBV7-2 to TRBJ2-1; a possible D gene is TRBD1 (6 bases). Deletions cut 3 bases from V and 3 bases from J, with 9 bases between. The length of the CDR3 is 14 residues. CDR1 is SGHTA and CDR2 is FQGNSA in the germline V gene. The CDR3 region is CASSFGDNYNEQFF. DNA for the CDR3: TGTGCCAGCAGCTTCGGGGACAACTACAATGAGCAGTTCTTC.

This clone was picked up a small number of times. The V call is TRBV28, the J call TRBJ2-5; D remains unclear. Per germline, CDR1 MDHEN and CDR2 SYDVKM. This CDR3 contains 13 residues. Trimming left V 7 bases short and J 0 bases short, with 9 bases between. CDR3 loop: CASTPHDQETQYF. CDR3 DNA: TGTGCCAGCACCCCCCATGACCAAGAGACCCAGTACTTC.

In DNA, the CDR3 is TGTGCCAGCAGTTTTTCCAGGTATAATTCACCCCTCCACTTT. This gives the protein CASSFSRYNSPLHF. The chain carries TRBV27 and TRBJ1-6; D call uncertain. The germline CDR1 and CDR2 sequences are MNHEY and SMNVEV (reference sequence). The germline V and J ends were trimmed by 3 bases and 4 bases, with 7 bases remaining between them. There are 14 residues in the CDR3.

Many counts were recorded for this clone. V is TRBV5-4 and J is TRBJ1-1; the match to TRBD1 covers 9 bases. The CDR3 totals 16 residues. The trim removed 4 bases at V and 1 base at J, leaving 8 bases unmatched. CDR1 and CDR2 (germline): SGHNT, YYREEE (reference sequence). The CDR3 protein is CASSLNSGQGNTEAFF. In DNA form, the CDR3 reads TGTGCCAGCAGCCTCAATTCGGGACAGGGGAACACTGAAGCTTTCTTT.

There are many counts of this clone. The chain recombines TRBV5-4 with TRBJ1-4; D remains ambiguous. From germline, CDR1 is SGHNT and CDR2 YYREEE (reference sequence). With 2 bases removed from V and 4 bases from J, the gap between germline ends came to 12 bases. The CDR3 covers 15 residues. The CDR3, as DNA: TGTGCCAGCAGCTTATGGGAGGTTGGTAATGAAAAACTGTTTTTT. Amino acids: CASSLWEVGNEKLFF. The variable domain in full, with the rest retrieved from reference TRBV5-4 and TRBJ1-4, is ETGVTQSPTHLIKTRGQQVTLRCSSQSGHNTVSWYQQALGQGPQFIFQYYREEENGRGNFPPRFSGLQFPNYSSELNVNALELDDSALYLCASSLWEVGNEKLFFGSGTQLSVL.

This clone was recorded at least ten times. The J gene is TRBJ2-3, the V gene TRBV4-2; the D gene is possibly TRBD1 (6 bases). Germline values: CDR1 LGHNA, CDR2 YNFKEQ. The CDR3 has 16 amino acids. V lost 0 bases and J lost 0, with 10 bases in between. The CDR3 coding sequence is TGTGCCAGCAGCCAAGATCCAGGGGCTAGCACAGATACGCAGTATTTT. Residues: CASSQDPGASTDTQYF.

This clone showed up many times. In DNA, the CDR3 is TGTGCCAGCAGTCGGGACAGCCGGGATGGCTACACCTTC. This gives the protein CASSRDSRDGYTF. This chain uses TRBV6-6 with TRBJ1-2, with 7 bases aligning to TRBD1. Trimming cost V 5 bases and J 6 bases; bases outside gene matches: 6. The CDR3 sequence is 13 residues long. The germline CDR1 and CDR2 sequences are MNHNY and SVGAGI (reference sequence).

The sample holds many counts of this clone. This rearrangement joins TRBV2 to TRBJ2-1; 9 bases agree with TRBD1. Germline assignment: CDR1 SNHLY and CDR2 FYNNEI. This CDR3 is built from 12 residues. J was trimmed by 6 bases and V by 10 bases; bases with no gene match: 4. CDR3 sequence (DNA): TGTGCCACCAAGGGACAGGGCAATGAGCAGTTCTTC. Its protein is CATKGQGNEQFF.

Many counts were recorded for this clone. The V and J genes are TRBV5-1 and TRBJ2-5, with a weak D call TRBD2 (6 bases). Trimming removed 4 bases at V and 2 bases at J, with 15 bases between. Looked up from germline, CDR1 is SGHRS and CDR2 is YFSETQ. CDR3 length: 15 amino acids. The CDR3 nucleotides read TGCGCCAGCAGCCAGAGTAGCGGTACGCAAGAGACCCAGTACTTC. Amino acids: CASSQSSGTQETQYF.

This clone was counted at least ten times. This rearrangement joins TRBV6-5 to TRBJ2-7, with TRBD1 matching over 7 bases. This CDR3 region has 15 residues. CDR1 is MNHEY, CDR2 SVGAGI, per germline. Germline trimming cut 8 bases from V and 3 bases from J; bases unmatched to any gene: 13. The chain's CDR3 is CASAKGAYLIYEQYF. The CDR3, as DNA: TGTGCCAGCGCAAAGGGGGCGTATCTCATCTACGAGCAGTACTTC.

This clone was seen repeatedly, ten times or more. J is TRBJ1-1 and V is TRBV10-3, with 8 nucleotides matching TRBD1. Trimming at V came to 5 bases and at J to 4 bases, leaving 12 bases not matched to a gene. The CDR3 spans 16 residues. Per the germline V gene, CDR1 is ENHRY and CDR2 is SYGVKD. The CDR3: CAISPRQDREGTEAFF. The CDR3 nucleotides read TGTGCCATCAGTCCACGCCAGGACAGGGAAGGCACTGAAGCTTTCTTT.

This clone has at least ten counts. The rearrangement links TRBV5-4 to TRBJ2-1; a weak D match, TRBD2 (6 bases). The CDR3 has 14 amino acids. The ends were cut back, 6 bases at V and 0 bases at J, with 10 bases in the middle. Germline V gene lookup returns CDR1 SGHNT and CDR2 YYREEE (reference sequence). DNA of the CDR3: TGTGCCAGCACCCCCGGGAGCTCCTACAATGAGCAGTTCTTC. This codes for CASTPGSSYNEQFF. Complete variable domain (other parts from reference TRBV5-4 and TRBJ2-1): ETGVTQSPTHLIKTRGQQVTLRCSSQSGHNTVSWYQQALGQGPQFIFQYYREEENGRGNFPPRFSGLQFPNYSSELNVNALELDDSALYLCASTPGSSYNEQFFGPGTRLTVL.

This clone has a count of ten or more. The chain joins TRBV7-3 to TRBJ1-1; D possibly corresponds to TRBD1 (6 bases). Germline lookup yields CDR1 SGHTA and CDR2 FQGTGA. CDR3 length equals 15 residues. The ends were cut back, 3 bases at V and 3 bases at J, with 14 bases in the middle. The CDR3 DNA sequence: TGTGCCAGCAGCTTTACCGGGACAAGTTACACTGAAGCTTTCTTT. Translating gives CASSFTGTSYTEAFF.

Many counts were recorded for this clone. This CDR3 reads CASSLEGGGGTDTQYF. As DNA, the CDR3 is TGTGCCAGCAGCTTAGAGGGCGGGGGGGGCACAGATACGCAGTATTTT. This chain joins TRBV11-2 and TRBJ2-3; TRBD2 matches 9 bases. With V trimmed by 0 bases and J by 1 base, 2 bases remained unmatched. The CDR3 is 16 amino acids. The germline CDR1 and CDR2 sequences are SGHAT and FQNNGV. Looking up the rest from reference TRBV11-2 and TRBJ2-3 gives the full variable domain: EAGVAQSPRYKIIEKRQSVAFWCNPISGHATLYWYQQILGQGPKLLIQFQNNGVVDDSQLPKDRFSAERLKGVDSTLKIQPAKLEDSAVYLCASSLEGGGGTDTQYFGPGTRLTVL.

The sample holds many counts of this clone. The genes are TRBV6-5 and TRBJ2-5; the match to TRBD1 covers 10 bases. Germline CDR1 MNHEY, CDR2 SVGAGI. After removal of 5 bases from V and 3 bases from J, the junction contained 6 bases not matched to a gene. The CDR3 spans 15 residues. The CDR3 reads CASSGPGTGEETQYF. In DNA form, the CDR3 reads TGTGCCAGCAGTGGCCCCGGGACAGGGGAAGAGACCCAGTACTTC.

This clone appeared many times. V usage is TRBV4-1 and J usage is TRBJ2-6; a weak D match, TRBD2 (6 bases). The CDR3 extends over 16 amino acids. With 4 bases removed from V and 2 bases from J, the gap between germline ends came to 12 bases. Germline V CDR1 and CDR2: MGHRA, YSYEKL. The CDR3 sequence is CASSRISSAGANVLTF. The CDR3 bases are TGCGCCAGCAGCCGCATATCTAGCGCTGGGGCCAACGTCCTGACTTTC.